This T cell receptor (beta chain) was identified during a study of T cell clonality in common variable immunodeficiency (dated by TCRdb to 2014 to 2015). Standard criteria, namely reduction of serum IgG, IgA and/or IgM below the normal range together with specific antibody deficiency, were applied for the diagnosis of CVID. A total of 44 subjects (approximately 15 female and approximately 30 male; age range about 9 to 64 years, mean age roughly 40) were included in the CVID group. Predominantly Caucasian heritage was noted among both the CVID patients and the healthy controls. All CVID subjects had received replacement immunoglobulin therapy for at least one year at the time of study participation. No CVID subject was ill or taking immunomodulatory or immunosuppressive medication when blood was collected. Heparinized peripheral whole blood samples of about 5 to 9 ml were collected from each donor. Genomic DNA from adults with common variable immune deficiency (CVID) and from healthy adult controls was the source for sequencing TCRbeta CDR3 repertoires. Diluted blood was density-centrifuged over Hypaque 1077 or Ficoll-Paque to isolate peripheral blood mononuclear cells. Genomic DNA was extracted from unsorted mononuclear cells by Qiagen column purification or by a centrifugation-based method.

The cysteine opens and the phenylalanine closes a CDR3 of 14 amino acids. Sequencing covers 33 bases of the CDR3, shown here with the frame starting at base 1. From the germline V gene, CDR1 is KGHSH and CDR2 is LQKENI. Trimming takes 2 bases from V and 0 bases from J, and the germline ends sit 7 bases apart. The sample holds many counts of this clone. It has no known antigen specificity. The read is 3 residues too short to cover the CDR3 end, so that end is filled in from the germline J gene. For sequencing, equivalent amounts of genomic DNA were input from CVID and control samples. For every sample, a 60 bp segment covering the rearranged TCRbeta CDR3 region was amplified and then sequenced. The immunoSEQ assay, a bias-corrected multiplex PCR with high-throughput sequencing, was employed for TCRbeta amplification. The paper's data handling went like this. Every unique nucleotide sequence was considered a clone and was annotated with V, D and J genes, copy number and frequency. Sequences were labeled productive if in frame, and non-productive if out of frame or containing stop codons. As previously described, clonality was calculated on the basis of Shannon's entropy. The predicted amino acid sequences of productive clones were used to derive mean CDR3 Kyte-Doolittle hydropathy. Using the R hclust function, scaled V gene usage was clustered hierarchically with Manhattan distance and complete linkage. Sharing of clones by CDR3 amino acid sequence was evaluated through resampling of 12 repertoires per group over 100 rounds. The repertoires were searched for some 70 published EBV-specific TCRbeta sequences and 245 published CMV-specific TCRbeta sequences. A couple of CVID samples that yielded fewer than 10,000 sequences were excluded from the analysis, so 42 CVID repertoires were retained. This is the immuneACCESS table as TCRdb keeps it, with only in-frame sequences that have V and J called. A part of the clones is gone; compared with another copy, unresolved V genes explain less than half, and the rest is unexplained. That table is the source of V, J and clone size, and D and trimming were worked out from the DNA. The sample records roughly 32,000 clones, none occurring a single time. The top ten hold around 28% of the sample.

Overall study outcomes, separate from this receptor: Compared with healthy controls, CVID subjects showed increased TCRbeta clonality (t-test p = 0.018), a feature most characteristic of about a third of subjects. Differences among patients in the CVID cohort limited the correlations between repertoire features and clinical complications. Despite equal DNA input, controls averaged around 82,000 unique sequences per sample versus around 30,000 in CVID samples. It was noted by the authors that sequencing of the repertoires of T cell subpopulations would be needed to clarify the cause of the increased clonality in CVID. Fewer TCRbeta clones were shared among CVID subjects than among healthy controls (p < 0.0001). CVID TCRbeta sequences were reported to have fewer deletions and N-nucleotide insertions and to lack highly modified clones with 13 or more V deletions.

Sample: peripheral blood mononuclear cells. This TCR was sampled from a human donor with common variable immunodeficiency. This receptor chain uses TRBV18 and TRBJ1-1; the D gene cannot be resolved reliably. CDR3 bases read: TGTGCCAGCTCACCAGAACTTTTGAACACTGAA. Its protein product is CASSPELLNTE. The entire CDR3 protein is CASSPELLNTEAFF. The entire variable domain, with the stretches around the CDR3 drawn from the reference TRBV18 and TRBJ1-1 proteins, is NAGVMQNPRHLVRRRGQEARLRCSPMKGHSHVYWYRQLPEEGLKFMVYLQKENIIDESGMPKERFSAEFPKEGPSILRIQQVVRGDSAAYFCASSPELLNTEAFFGQGTRLTVV.